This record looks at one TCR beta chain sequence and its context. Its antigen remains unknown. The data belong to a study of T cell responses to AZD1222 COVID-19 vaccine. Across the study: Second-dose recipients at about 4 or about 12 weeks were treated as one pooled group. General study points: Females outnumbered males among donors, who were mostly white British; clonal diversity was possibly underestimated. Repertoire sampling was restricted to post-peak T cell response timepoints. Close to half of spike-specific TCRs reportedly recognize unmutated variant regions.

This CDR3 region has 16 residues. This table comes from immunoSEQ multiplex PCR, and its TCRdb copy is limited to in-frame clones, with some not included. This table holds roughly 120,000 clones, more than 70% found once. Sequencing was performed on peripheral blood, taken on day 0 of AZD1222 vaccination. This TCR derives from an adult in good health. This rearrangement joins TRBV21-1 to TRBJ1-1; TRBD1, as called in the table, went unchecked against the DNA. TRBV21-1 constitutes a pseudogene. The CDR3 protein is CASSKQFADMNTEAFF. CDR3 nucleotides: TGTGCCAGCAGCAAACAGTTCGCGGACATGAACACTGAAGCTTTCTTT.